These 11 T cell receptor beta chains share one sample of origin, sequenced in a study of CD8+ T cells in alopecia areata. Extraction of RNA preceded its reverse transcription into cDNA, which served as the sequencing template. Only in-frame clones appear in the TCRdb table, and some are missing; sequencing was by immunoSEQ multiplex PCR. This sample has approximately 180,000 clones, with 60% found just once. The sample's treatment: oral pan-JAK inhibitor, 5-10 mg twice daily. The sample was CD4+ T cells sorted from blood, taken at week 24, from a patient treated with tofacitinib. The receptor set was obtained from a human donor with alopecia areata.

As regards this clone: The sample carries other DNA sequences with the same CDR3. The chain has TRBV29-1 and TRBJ1-5, with D unresolved. In germline, CDR1 is SQVTM, CDR2 ANQGSEA. Trimming pared 4 bases from V and 5 bases from J, leaving 9 bases between. The CDR3 runs 12 residues. In DNA, the CDR3 is TGCAGCGTTGGGGAGGGAGATCAGCCCCAGCATTTT. Its translation is CSVGEGDQPQHF.

There are a few counts of this clone. This chain uses TRBV11-1 with TRBJ2-1; D might be TRBD1 (5 bases). Per the germline V gene, CDR1 is SGHAT and CDR2 is FQDESV (reference sequence). The CDR3 has 16 residues. The germline V and J ends were trimmed by 3 bases and 0 bases, with 12 bases remaining between them. CDR3 protein: CASSFPGRSSYNEQFF. The CDR3 coding sequence is TGTGCCAGCAGCTTCCCAGGGCGGAGCTCCTACAATGAGCAGTTCTTC.

This chain uses TRBV29-1 with TRBJ1-5, with 8 bases lining up with TRBD1. CDR3 length equals 15 residues. The V segment lost 4 bases and the J segment 0 bases; nucleotides outside the gene matches: 5. Per the germline V gene, CDR1 is SQVTM and CDR2 is ANQGSEA. The CDR3: CSVGGQENSNQPQHF. The CDR3 DNA reads as TGCAGCGTTGGGGGACAGGAGAATAGCAATCAGCCCCAGCATTTT.

The J gene is TRBJ2-3, the V gene TRBV30; no definite D call. CDR1 and CDR2 from the germline V gene are GTSNPN and SVGIG (reference sequence). The CDR3 spans 12 residues. V was clipped by 5 bases and J by 0 bases, with 6 bases between them. The CDR3 protein is CAWATSTDTQYF. Here the CDR3 DNA reads TGTGCCTGGGCGACTAGCACAGATACGCAGTATTTT.

V usage is TRBV10-2 and J usage is TRBJ2-5, with TRBD2 matching over 9 bases. Trimming removed 7 bases from V and 2 bases from J; junction bases left unmatched: 8. Germline-derived CDR1 and CDR2 are WSHSY and SAAADI. The CDR3 extends over 15 amino acids. This CDR3 is CASKKAGGQQETQYF. CDR3 DNA: TGCGCCAGCAAGAAAGCGGGGGGCCAACAAGAGACCCAGTACTTC.

The chain recombines TRBV7-2 with TRBJ1-1, with 7 bases that match TRBD1. Unmatched junction bases numbered 6, after V lost 3 bases and J lost 5 bases. This CDR3 contains 14 residues. Germline V gene data show CDR1 as SGHTA and CDR2 as FQGNSA. The CDR3 bases are TGTGCCAGCAGCTTTACAGGGGTACGGACTGAAGCTTTCTTT. It yields the protein CASSFTGVRTEAFF.

The chain couples TRBV2 to TRBJ2-5; D is ambiguous. The CDR3 length is 12 residues. Trimming took 6 bases from V and 0 from J, leaving 5 bases between them. The germline V gene has CDR1 SNHLY and CDR2 FYNNEI. The CDR3 loop reads CASSFNQETQYF. CDR3 nucleotide sequence: TGTGCCAGCAGCTTCAACCAAGAGACCCAGTACTTC.

V and J are TRBV6-5 and TRBJ1-1; no firm D call. Deletions cut 8 bases from V and 6 bases from J, with 16 bases between. Looked up from germline, CDR1 is MNHEY and CDR2 is SVGAGI. CDR3 length equals 13 residues. CDR3 sequence (DNA): TGTGCCAGCCGCAACGAAGGGCTTCCTGAAGCTTTCTTT. Its protein product is CASRNEGLPEAFF.

The chain recombines TRBV5-6 with TRBJ1-2, with 7 bases that match TRBD1. Germline loops: CDR1 SGHDT, CDR2 YYEEEE. The CDR3 spans 16 residues. Trimming removed 4 bases from V and 8 bases from J; junction bases left unmatched: 17. CDR3 amino acids: CASSANGGGGGRGYTF. The DNA of the CDR3 is TGTGCCAGCAGCGCCAACGGTGGAGGGGGCGGACGAGGCTACACCTTC. Using reference TRBV5-6 and TRBJ1-2 for the parts outside the CDR3, the full variable domain is DAGVTQSPTHLIKTRGQQVTLRCSPKSGHDTVSWYQQALGQGPQFIFQYYEEEERQRGNFPDRFSGHQFPNYSSELNVNALLLGDSALYLCASSANGGGGGRGYTFGSGTRLTVV.

This clone has more than one count but fewer than ten. This chain uses TRBV5-6 with TRBJ2-2; 7 bases fit TRBD2. The CDR3 has 15 amino acids. V shed 1 base, J shed 4 bases, and the junction held 4 bases outside the gene matches. Germline V gives CDR1 SGHDT, CDR2 YYEEEE. This chain's CDR3 is CASSLPGTITGELFF. The CDR3 region has the DNA TGTGCCAGCAGCTTGCCCGGGACTATCACCGGGGAGCTGTTTTTT.

For the CDR3, the DNA is TGTGCCAGCAGTGGACTAGCGGGGCCTATGGAGACCCAGTACTTC. This codes for CASSGLAGPMETQYF. The chain carries TRBV6-1 and TRBJ2-5; the match to TRBD2 covers 11 bases. The germline CDR1 and CDR2 sequences are MNHNS and SASEGT. The trim removed 4 bases at V and 5 bases at J, leaving 6 bases unmatched. The CDR3 is 15 amino acids.